This TCR beta chain was identified in a study of OX40 agonist ivuxolimab in advanced cancers. Background for the entire study: Ivuxolimab was an agonistic, fully human IgG2 monoclonal antibody directed against OX40 (CD134), a costimulatory receptor. Intravenous ivuxolimab was administered to patients every 2 weeks at six dose levels: 0.01, 0.1, 0.3, 1.5, 3 and 10 mg/kg. Of the approximately 53 patients in dose escalation, about 20 had hepatocellular carcinoma, about 15 had melanoma, 9 had renal cell carcinoma and 9 had head and neck cancer. In the dose-escalation cohort, 82.7% of patients were male, and the mean age was roughly 60 years, with a range of roughly 23 to 85. Prior anti-PD-1, anti-PD-L1 or anti-CTLA-4 therapy was permitted, and approximately 40% of dose-escalation patients had received checkpoint inhibitors. Partial responses occurred in three dose-escalation patients, of whom one had hepatocellular carcinoma and two had cutaneous melanoma. The point of sequencing TCRbeta in the periphery was to test whether ivuxolimab changed TCR sequence diversity and drove clonal T-cell expansion. The paper describes the monotherapy dose-escalation part (N ≈ 52 patients) of the phase I trial of ivuxolimab. Paper-wide results and their limitations: At doses of 0.1 to 3.0 mg/kg, clonal expansion of both CD4+ and CD8+ T cells in blood was seen between baseline and week 6. Which antigens the clonally expanded peripheral T cells were specific for was not determined. In the 0.1-3.0 mg/kg groups, partial responders had among the lowest normalized peripheral clonal expansion, particularly in CD8+ T cells. On average, CD8+ T cells showed more expanded clones than CD4+ T cells after ivuxolimab. Low levels of normalized T-cell clonal expansion were also seen in some patients who did not respond.

Patients with autoimmune disease history or receiving systemic immunosuppression were excluded from the trial. In every dose cohort, peripheral blood was drawn for TCR sequencing at baseline, cycle 4 day 1, and cycle 7 day 1. The samples were drawn from a first-in-human, open-label, multicenter phase I dose-escalation trial of ivuxolimab. Adults with locally advanced or metastatic melanoma, renal cell, hepatocellular, or head and neck squamous cell carcinoma were enrolled in the trial. CD4+ and CD8+ T cells were sorted separately from peripheral blood before TCR sequencing. On this clone itself: It has no known antigen specificity. Base quality data are lacking; no much larger clone is found one base away.

Here V drops 8 bases and J drops 3 bases, and the junction holds 5 bases not matched to any gene. Measured from the cysteine to the phenylalanine, the CDR3 is 13 residues long. Of all the DNA, just the CDR3 is kept, 39 bases in frame from base 1. Looking up the germline V gene (reference sequence) yields CDR1 MNHNY and CDR2 SVGAGI. For sequencing of the TCRbeta CDR3 region, genomic DNA was extracted from the sorted cells. The immunoSEQ Assay was used to sequence the TCRbeta CDR3 regions. Imported from immuneACCESS, the table was reduced by TCRdb to in-frame sequences with V and J called. These copies leave out some clones; in studies compared against another copy, an unresolved V gene accounts for under half, and the cause of the remainder is not known. Counted in this sample were about 19,000 clones; 70% to 90% of them appeared once. Of the sample, roughly 52% falls within the top ten clones.

The source material was CD4+ or CD8+ T cells sorted from blood, sampled in a trial of the OX40 agonist ivuxolimab. The TCR was taken from an adult with an advanced solid tumor such as melanoma, head and neck, liver or kidney cancer. The sequence is built from TRBV6-6 and TRBJ2-5; TRBD1 aligns with 8 central bases. The CDR3 here reads CASDTGGEETQYF. At the DNA level, the sequence is TGTGCCAGCGATACAGGGGGAGAAGAGACCCAGTACTTC.